This T cell receptor (beta chain) was recorded in a study of cytomegalovirus exposure and HLA in healthy donors. Primers for the PCR totalled 60 Vbeta and 13 Jbeta. Data came from immunoSEQ multiplex PCR; TCRdb stores just in-frame clones and leaves some out. The sample includes approximately 61,000 clones, 70% to 80% of them seen just once. General study points: Association of a missense DCLRE1C variant with TCR beta V- and J-gene trimming was reported in a later analysis. Most of the TCR beta V segments (in an earlier analysis) were productive either about 87% or about 30% of the time. Later analysis revealed greater clonal expansion in HLA-associated TCR beta chains than in equally common others. DRB1 had the most TCR associations and HLA-C the fewest, a later analysis found, with rates varying by HLA locus.

Germline CDR1 is SGHNT and CDR2 is YYREEE (reference sequence). The CDR3 sequence is 12 residues long. The V end was cut by 2 bases, the J end by 2 bases, with 4 bases between. As to this clone: The antigen is not known.

The sample taken for sequencing was PBMCs. V and J are TRBV5-4 and TRBJ1-1; unclear D gene. The receptor was derived from a man between 50 and 59 years old in good health and CMV-seropositive. CDR3 amino acids: CASSFTNTEAFF. The DNA of the CDR3 is TGTGCCAGCAGCTTTACTAACACTGAAGCTTTCTTT.